This T cell receptor (beta chain) was profiled in a study of cytomegalovirus exposure and HLA in healthy donors. CDR3 length: 16 amino acids. The junction had 9 bases not matched to a gene; V was cut back by 3 bases and J by 6 bases. In germline, CDR1 is MDHEN, CDR2 SYDVKM. Researchers ran the PCR with 60 Vbeta and 13 Jbeta primers. The protocol was immunoSEQ multiplex PCR, while the TCRdb copy is restricted to in-frame clones and leaves out a portion. The sample has 85,000 to 130,000 clones, roughly 85% seen once. It was healthy bone marrow donors who served as donors. J is TRBJ1-5 and V is TRBV28; 9 nucleotides align to TRBD1. This receptor was identified in a man aged 55-75 years in good health and CMV-seropositive. The specimen was PBMCs. CDR3 loop: CASSLPRDRARQPQHF. DNA of the CDR3: TGTGCCAGCAGTTTGCCCCGGGACAGGGCTCGTCAGCCCCAGCATTTT.